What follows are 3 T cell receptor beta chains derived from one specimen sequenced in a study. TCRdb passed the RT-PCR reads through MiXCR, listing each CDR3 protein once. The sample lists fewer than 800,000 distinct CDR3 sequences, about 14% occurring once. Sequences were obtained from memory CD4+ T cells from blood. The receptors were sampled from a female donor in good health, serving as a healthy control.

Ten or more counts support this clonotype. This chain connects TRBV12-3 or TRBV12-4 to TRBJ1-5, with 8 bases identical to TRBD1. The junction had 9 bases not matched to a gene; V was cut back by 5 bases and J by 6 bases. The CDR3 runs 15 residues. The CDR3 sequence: CASSLTGGRSQPQHF. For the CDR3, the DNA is TGTGCCAGCAGTCTAACAGGGGGAAGGAGTCAGCCCCAGCATTTT.

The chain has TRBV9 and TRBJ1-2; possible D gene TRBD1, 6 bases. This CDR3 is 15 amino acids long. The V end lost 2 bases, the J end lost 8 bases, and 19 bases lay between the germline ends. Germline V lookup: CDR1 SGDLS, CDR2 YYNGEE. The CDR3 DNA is TGTGCCAGCAGCGTTTCGGCCACTGACAGGTCGGGCTACACCTTC. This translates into CASSVSATDRSGYTF.

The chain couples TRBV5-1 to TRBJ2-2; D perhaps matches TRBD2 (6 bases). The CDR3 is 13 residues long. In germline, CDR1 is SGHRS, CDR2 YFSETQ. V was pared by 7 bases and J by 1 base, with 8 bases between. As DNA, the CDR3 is TGCGCCAGCCGGGGGAAGAACACCGGGGAGCTGTTTTTT. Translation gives CASRGKNTGELFF.